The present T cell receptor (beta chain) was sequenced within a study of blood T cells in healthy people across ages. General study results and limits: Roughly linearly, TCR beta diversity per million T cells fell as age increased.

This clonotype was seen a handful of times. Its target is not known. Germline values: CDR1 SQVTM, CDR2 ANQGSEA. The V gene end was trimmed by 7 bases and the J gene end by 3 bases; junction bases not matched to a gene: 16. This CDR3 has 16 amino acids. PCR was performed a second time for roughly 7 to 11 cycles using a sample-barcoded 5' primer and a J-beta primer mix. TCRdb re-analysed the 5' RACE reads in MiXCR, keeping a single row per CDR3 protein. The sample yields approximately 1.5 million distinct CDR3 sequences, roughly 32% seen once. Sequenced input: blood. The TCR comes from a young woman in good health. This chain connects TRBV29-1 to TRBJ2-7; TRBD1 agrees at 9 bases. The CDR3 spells CSGDRRRGTGFYEQYF. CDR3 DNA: TGCAGCGGGGACCGGCGGCGGGGGACAGGGTTCTACGAGCAGTACTTC.